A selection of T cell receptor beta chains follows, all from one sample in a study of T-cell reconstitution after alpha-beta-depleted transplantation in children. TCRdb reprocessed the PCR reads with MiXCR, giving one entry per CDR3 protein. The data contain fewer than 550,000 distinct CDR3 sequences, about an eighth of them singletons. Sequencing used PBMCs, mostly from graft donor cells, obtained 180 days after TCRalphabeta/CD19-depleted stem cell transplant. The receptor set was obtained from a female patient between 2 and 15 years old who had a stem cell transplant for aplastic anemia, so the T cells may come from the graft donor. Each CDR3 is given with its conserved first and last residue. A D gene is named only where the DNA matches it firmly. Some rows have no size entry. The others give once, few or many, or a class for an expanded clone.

TGTGCCAGCAACTTAGCGCGAGGACTAGCGGCTCGGGAAGATACGCAGTATTTT CASNLARGLAAREDTQYF - TRBV7-2 TRBD2 TRBJ2-3
TGTGCCAGCAGCCAAGATACCGGGACGGGGAATGAGCAGTTCTTC CASSQDTGTGNEQFF few TRBV4-2 - TRBJ2-1
TGTGCCAGCAGCCAAGATACGGCTAGCGGCACCTACGAGCAGTACTTC CASSQDTASGTYEQYF - TRBV4-2 TRBD2 TRBJ2-7
TGTGCCAGCAGTTTTATCACAGCCACAGATACGCAGTATTTT CASSFITATDTQYF - TRBV28 - TRBJ2-3
TGTGCCACCCACAGCTCCTACAATGAGCAGTTCTTC CATHSSYNEQFF few TRBV24-1 - TRBJ2-1
TGTGCCAGCAGCGGGAGGGTGGGCTCCTACGAGCAGTACTTC CASSGRVGSYEQYF few TRBV28 TRBD2 TRBJ2-7
TGTGCCATCAGCCGGACAGGGACTAATTCACCCCTCCACTTT CAISRTGTNSPLHF - TRBV10-3 TRBD1 TRBJ1-6
TGTGCCAGCAGCTTAGGAGAAGGAGGGACGCAGTATTTT CASSLGEGGTQYF - TRBV7-9 - TRBJ2-3
TGTGCCAGCATCAGAGGCGGGGGAGAAGCGTCTACGCAGTATTTT CASIRGGGEASTQYF - TRBV28 TRBD2 TRBJ2-3
TGTGCCAGCAGCTTATCCACCCAGGGGACTGGAAACACCATATATTTT CASSLSTQGTGNTIYF - TRBV7-8 - TRBJ1-3
TGTGCCAGCAGCGTCTTTCGGGACAGAGCGACCTACGAGCAGTACTTC CASSVFRDRATYEQYF - TRBV7-2 TRBD1 TRBJ2-7
TGCAGTGCTCCTCCGTCGGGGGATAGGCCCACTGAAGCTTTCTTT CSAPPSGDRPTEAFF - TRBV20-1 - TRBJ1-1
TGTGCCAGCAGACACACAGGGTTAGAGACCCAGTACTTC CASRHTGLETQYF few TRBV27 - TRBJ2-5
TGTGCCAGCAGCCGCCGGTGGGTGGGGGATTCACCCCTCCACTTT CASSRRWVGDSPLHF - TRBV6-1 - TRBJ1-6
TGTGCCACCAGCAGAGACCGGGACAGCAGTCTTCAAGAGACCCAGTACTTC CATSRDRDSSLQETQYF few TRBV15 TRBD1 TRBJ2-5
TGTGCCAGCTCACCCCTGAAGGGGGCAGGAGAGACCCAGTACTTC CASSPLKGAGETQYF - TRBV18 TRBD1 TRBJ2-5
TGTGCCAGCAGTTCACCGGACAGGGGGAGGCCCTACGAGCAGTACTTC CASSSPDRGRPYEQYF many TRBV28 TRBD1 TRBJ2-7
TGCGCCAGCAGCTTGGATTGGCGGGCGGCTTACTCCTACGAGCAGTACTTC CASSLDWRAAYSYEQYF few TRBV5-1 - TRBJ2-7
TGTGCCAGCTCAGCCCTCATGGATGAGCAGTTCTTC CASSALMDEQFF few TRBV18 - TRBJ2-1
TGTGCCAGCAGCCTAGCCCCTTTTCGATCCCAGCATTTT CASSLAPFRSQHF many TRBV12-3/TRBV12-4 - TRBJ1-5
TGCGCCAGCAGTCCCCGACAGGGGGCGAACATTCAGTACTTC CASSPRQGANIQYF many TRBV5-1 TRBD1 TRBJ2-4
TGTGCCAGCAGTTTATTAAGGACCAGCGAGGCCGATGAGCAGTTCTTC CASSLLRTSEADEQFF few TRBV28 - TRBJ2-1
TGCAGCGTTGTGCCAAACACCGGGGAGCTGTTTTTT CSVVPNTGELFF many TRBV29-1 - TRBJ2-2
TGTGCCAGCAGCTTGGCCGGACAAATCCCTCATACGCAGTATTTT CASSLAGQIPHTQYF many TRBV5-4 - TRBJ2-3
TGTGCCAGCACTCGGACTAGCGGAGTTATCGGCACCGGGGAGCTGTTTTTT CASTRTSGVIGTGELFF - TRBV12-3/TRBV12-4 TRBD2 TRBJ2-2
TGTGCCACCAGCAGAGATTTAAGGGTAGAGACCCAGTACTTC CATSRDLRVETQYF many TRBV15 - TRBJ2-5
TGTGCCAGCAGCTTGGGAGCGGGAGGGACCACCGGGGAGCTGTTTTTT CASSLGAGGTTGELFF few TRBV5-6 TRBD2 TRBJ2-2
TGTGCCAGCAGCCGGGGACAGGGGCCCGCGGAGCAGTTCTTC CASSRGQGPAEQFF few TRBV14 TRBD1 TRBJ2-1
TGCAGTGCTAGAGATCTGGGACGGTTATCGGCTGAGCAGTTCTTC CSARDLGRLSAEQFF - TRBV20-1 - TRBJ2-1
TGCAGCGTTGAACGAAGGGCAACAGGGAGAGCTAACGAGCAGTACTTC CSVERRATGRANEQYF - TRBV29-1 - TRBJ2-7
TGTGCCAGCAGCTTATTACAGGAGGTCTCAGATACGCAGTATTTT CASSLLQEVSDTQYF many TRBV7-2 - TRBJ2-3
TGTGCCAGCAGCTTAGAACCGAGGACTAATGAAAAACTGTTTTTT CASSLEPRTNEKLFF few TRBV11-2 - TRBJ1-4
TGTGCCAGCAGTTACAATGAGGGGGCGGGGACCCAGTACTTC CASSYNEGAGTQYF few TRBV6-6 TRBD1 TRBJ2-5
TGTGCCAGCAGCTTACTGGGACAGGGGTACAATGAGCAGTTCTTC CASSLLGQGYNEQFF - TRBV7-2 TRBD1 TRBJ2-1
TGTGCCAGCTCCCAGGGACATCCTTATAGCAATCAGCCCCAGCATTTT CASSQGHPYSNQPQHF - TRBV18 - TRBJ1-5
TGTGCCAGCACCTGGGGAGGACTAGCGGCACCACACTCCTACAATGAGCAGTTCTTC CASTWGGLAAPHSYNEQFF - TRBV12-3/TRBV12-4 TRBD2 TRBJ2-1
TGTGCCAGCAGTCCAGCAGGCTCGAACACTGAAGCTTTCTTT CASSPAGSNTEAFF few TRBV7-9 - TRBJ1-1
TGTGCCATCAGTGAGTCGTGGGGGACTAGCGGGAGAGATGAGCAGTTCTTC CAISESWGTSGRDEQFF few TRBV10-3 TRBD2 TRBJ2-1
TGTGCCAGCAGCTTAAACCTCTTAACCGACACTGAAGCTTTCTTT CASSLNLLTDTEAFF few TRBV7-9 - TRBJ1-1
TGTGCCAGCAGTTTAGACAGGGGGCGTAACCCCAATCAGCCCCAGCATTTT CASSLDRGRNPNQPQHF few TRBV12-3/TRBV12-4 TRBD1 TRBJ1-5
TGTGCCAGCAGTTCTCCTAGCGGGGGGCGAGATACGCAGTATTTT CASSSPSGGRDTQYF many TRBV28 TRBD2 TRBJ2-3
TGTGCCAGCAGCTTAATCAGGGCAGCTAACTATGGCTACACCTTC CASSLIRAANYGYTF - TRBV7-9 - TRBJ1-2
TGTGCCAGCAGCTTAGGGACAACTGGAAACACCATATATTTT CASSLGTTGNTIYF - TRBV11-3 - TRBJ1-3
TGCGCCAGCAGCTTGAGGGGAGGGGCAGGGCAAGAGACCCAGTACTTC CASSLRGGAGQETQYF few TRBV5-1 TRBD2 TRBJ2-5
TGCAGTGCTAGAAGCCTGGCCACCGGGGAGCTGTTTTTT CSARSLATGELFF - TRBV20-1 - TRBJ2-2
TGTGCCAGCAGCAAAGCTGGGACAGGGGAAACCGGGGAGCTGTTTTTT CASSKAGTGETGELFF few TRBV21-1 - TRBJ2-2
TGTGCCAGCAGCCCTAGACAGACCGGCTCCTACAATGAGCAGTTCTTC CASSPRQTGSYNEQFF few TRBV9 - TRBJ2-1
TGTGCCAGCAGTTACGGGGAGGGCACAGAGACCCAGTACTTC CASSYGEGTETQYF few TRBV6-5 TRBD2 TRBJ2-5
TGTGCCACCAGCTGGGGACGGAGGAACACTGAAGCTTTCTTT CATSWGRRNTEAFF many TRBV15 - TRBJ1-1
TGTGCCAGCAGCCAAGGCCCAGGGACGCAGTATTTT CASSQGPGTQYF many TRBV14 - TRBJ2-3
TGTGCCAGCAGTGCTCCCGGTACTCTGAAGGAGCAGTACTTC CASSAPGTLKEQYF - TRBV6-1 - TRBJ2-7
TGCAGTGCTAGAGATCTTGCGGGATCGATGAATGAGCAGTTCTTC CSARDLAGSMNEQFF few TRBV20-1 - TRBJ2-1
TGCGCCAGCAGCCAAGATAGGGCCACCCGGCGAGCCTCTGGAAACACCATATATTTT CASSQDRATRRASGNTIYF many TRBV4-3 - TRBJ1-3
TGCGCCAGCAGCTTGGAAATTGGACTAGCGGTACACTCTGGGGCCAACGTCCTGACTTTC CASSLEIGLAVHSGANVLTF - TRBV5-1 TRBD2 TRBJ2-6
TGCGCCAGCAGCCCGGGACTAGTGCGTTATGAGCAGTTCTTC CASSPGLVRYEQFF - TRBV5-1 TRBD2 TRBJ2-1
TGTGCCAGCAGTTCGAACCGGGACGTAGTTAAGGGCAATGAGCAGTTCTTC CASSSNRDVVKGNEQFF many TRBV12-3/TRBV12-4 - TRBJ2-1
TGTGCCAGCAGCCAGGGACTAGCGGGATACACCGGGGAGCTGTTTTTT CASSQGLAGYTGELFF many TRBV5-4 TRBD2 TRBJ2-2
TGTGCCAGCAGTTACGGATGGGAGCAGTACTTC CASSYGWEQYF few TRBV6-2/TRBV6-3 - TRBJ2-7
TGTGCCAGCGGGGGGGGGTACACTGAAGCTTTCTTT CASGGGYTEAFF - TRBV28 - TRBJ1-1
TGCAGCGTGCAAAGCGGGAGGGCCTCCTCGACAGATACGCAGTATTTT CSVQSGRASSTDTQYF few TRBV29-1 TRBD2 TRBJ2-3